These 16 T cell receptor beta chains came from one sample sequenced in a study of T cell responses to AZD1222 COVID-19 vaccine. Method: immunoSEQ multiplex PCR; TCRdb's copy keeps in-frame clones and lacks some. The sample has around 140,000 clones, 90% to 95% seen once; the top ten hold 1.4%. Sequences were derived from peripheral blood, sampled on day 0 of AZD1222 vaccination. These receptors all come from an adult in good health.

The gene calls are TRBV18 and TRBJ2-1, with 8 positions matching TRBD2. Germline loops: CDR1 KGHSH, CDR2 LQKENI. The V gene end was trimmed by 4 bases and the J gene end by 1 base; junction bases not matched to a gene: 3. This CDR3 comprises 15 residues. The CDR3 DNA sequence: TGTGCCAGCTCACTGACGGGAGGGTCCTACAATGAGCAGTTCTTC. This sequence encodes CASSLTGGSYNEQFF. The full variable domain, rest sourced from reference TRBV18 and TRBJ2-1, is NAGVMQNPRHLVRRRGQEARLRCSPMKGHSHVYWYRQLPEEGLKFMVYLQKENIIDESGMPKERFSAEFPKEGPSILRIQQVVRGDSAAYFCASSLTGGSYNEQFFGPGTRLTVL.

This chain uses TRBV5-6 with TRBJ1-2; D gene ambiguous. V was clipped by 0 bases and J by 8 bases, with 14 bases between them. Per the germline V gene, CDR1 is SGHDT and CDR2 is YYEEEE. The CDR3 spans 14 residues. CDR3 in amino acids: CASSLESWLVGYTF. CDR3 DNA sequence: TGTGCCAGCAGCTTGGAAAGTTGGCTGGTGGGCTACACCTTC.

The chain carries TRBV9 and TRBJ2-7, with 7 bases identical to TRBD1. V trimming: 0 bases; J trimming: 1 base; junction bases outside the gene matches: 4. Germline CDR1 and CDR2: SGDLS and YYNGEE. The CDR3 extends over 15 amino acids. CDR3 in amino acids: CASSVGQGRSYEQYF. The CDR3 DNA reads TGTGCCAGCAGCGTAGGACAGGGTAGGTCCTACGAGCAGTACTTC.

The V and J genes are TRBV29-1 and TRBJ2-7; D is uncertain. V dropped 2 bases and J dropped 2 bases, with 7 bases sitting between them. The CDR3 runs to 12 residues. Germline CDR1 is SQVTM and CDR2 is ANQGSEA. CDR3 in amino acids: CSVESRPYEQYF. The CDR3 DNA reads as TGCAGCGTTGAATCCAGGCCCTACGAGCAGTACTTC.

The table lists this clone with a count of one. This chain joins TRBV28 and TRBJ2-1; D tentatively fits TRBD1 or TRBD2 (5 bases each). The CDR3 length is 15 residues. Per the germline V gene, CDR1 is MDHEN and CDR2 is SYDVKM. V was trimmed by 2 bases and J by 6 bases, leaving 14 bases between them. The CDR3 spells CASSLMGEWPNEQFF. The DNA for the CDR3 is TGTGCCAGCAGTTTAATGGGGGAGTGGCCCAATGAGCAGTTCTTC. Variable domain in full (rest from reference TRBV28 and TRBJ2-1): DVKVTQSSRYLVKRTGEKVFLECVQDMDHENMFWYRQDPGLGLRLIYFSYDVKMKEKGDIPEGYSVSREKKERFSLILESASTNQTSMYLCASSLMGEWPNEQFFGPGTRLTVL.

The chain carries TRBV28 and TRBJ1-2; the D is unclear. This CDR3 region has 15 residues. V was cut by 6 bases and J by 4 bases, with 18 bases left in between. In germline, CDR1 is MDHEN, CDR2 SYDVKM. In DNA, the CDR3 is TGTGCCAGCAGCCAACCCTTGACCGGATCCTATGGCTACACCTTC. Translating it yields CASSQPLTGSYGYTF.

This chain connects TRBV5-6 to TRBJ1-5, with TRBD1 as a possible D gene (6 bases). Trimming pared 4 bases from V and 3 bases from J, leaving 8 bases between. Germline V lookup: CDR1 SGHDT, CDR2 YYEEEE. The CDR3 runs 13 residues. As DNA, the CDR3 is TGTGCCAGCAGCCAGGGGCCCAATCAGCCCCAGCATTTT. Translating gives CASSQGPNQPQHF.

The CDR3 loop is CASSLQGFDYNEQFF. In nucleotides, the CDR3 is TGTGCCAGCAGTTTACAGGGCTTCGATTACAATGAGCAGTTCTTC. The chain uses TRBV27 and TRBJ2-1, with D tentatively TRBD1 (5 bases). Germline V gives CDR1 MNHEY, CDR2 SMNVEV (reference sequence). This CDR3 spans 15 amino acids. V lost 2 bases and J 4 bases, leaving 12 bases between the germline ends.

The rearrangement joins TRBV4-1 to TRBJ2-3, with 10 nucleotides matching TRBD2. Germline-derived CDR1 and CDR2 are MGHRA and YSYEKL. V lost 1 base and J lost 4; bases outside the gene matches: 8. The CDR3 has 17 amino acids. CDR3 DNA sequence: TGCGCCAGCAGCCAAGCACACACCAGCGGGGGGGCAGATACGCAGTATTTT. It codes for CASSQAHTSGGADTQYF.

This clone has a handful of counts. The CDR3 sequence is CASTIGTSSPLHF. CDR3 bases: TGTGCCAGCACCATTGGGACTAGTTCACCCCTCCACTTT. V is TRBV12-3 or TRBV12-4 and J is TRBJ1-6; the D gene is possibly TRBD1 (5 bases). V dropped 7 bases and J dropped 9 bases, with 13 bases sitting between them. This CDR3 has 13 amino acids.

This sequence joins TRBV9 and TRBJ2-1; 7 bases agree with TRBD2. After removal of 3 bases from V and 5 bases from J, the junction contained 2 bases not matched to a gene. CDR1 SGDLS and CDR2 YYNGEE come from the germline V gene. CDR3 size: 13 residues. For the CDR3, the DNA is TGTGCCAGCAGCGCCCGGGGGGACAATGAGCAGTTCTTC. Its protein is CASSARGDNEQFF.

As DNA, the CDR3 is TGTGCCACCAGCTCCCCTTCATCGAGCGGGAGTGTCGAGACCCAGTACTTC. Its protein is CATSSPSSSGSVETQYF. The V gene is TRBV15, the J gene TRBJ2-5; 8 bases are a match to TRBD2. This CDR3 is built from 17 residues. J was trimmed by 5 bases and V by 5 bases; bases with no gene match: 16. Germline V gene lookup returns CDR1 LNHNV and CDR2 YYDKDF (reference sequence).

CDR3 sequence reads: CATSDRVGGRSNEQFF. CDR3 in DNA: TGTGCCACCAGTGATAGGGTTGGCGGGAGGTCGAATGAGCAGTTCTTC. V and J are TRBV24-1 and TRBJ2-1; TRBD2 matches at 8 bases. Germline-derived CDR1 and CDR2 are KGHDR and SFDVKD. The CDR3 spans 16 residues. V lost 3 bases to trimming and J lost 7 bases; unmatched junction nucleotides: 10.

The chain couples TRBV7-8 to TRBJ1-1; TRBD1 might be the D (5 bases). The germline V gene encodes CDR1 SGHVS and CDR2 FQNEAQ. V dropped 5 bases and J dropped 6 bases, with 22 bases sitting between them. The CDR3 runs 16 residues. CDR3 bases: TGTGCCAGCAGCCTCCGGGACGGACCAAAAGGCGCTGAAGCTTTCTTT. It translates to CASSLRDGPKGAEAFF.

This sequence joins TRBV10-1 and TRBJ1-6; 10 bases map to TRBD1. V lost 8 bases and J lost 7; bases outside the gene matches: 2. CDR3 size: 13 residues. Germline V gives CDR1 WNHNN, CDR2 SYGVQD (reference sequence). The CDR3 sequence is CASPDRGNSPLHF. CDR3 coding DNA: TGCGCCAGCCCGGACAGGGGGAATTCACCCCTCCACTTT.

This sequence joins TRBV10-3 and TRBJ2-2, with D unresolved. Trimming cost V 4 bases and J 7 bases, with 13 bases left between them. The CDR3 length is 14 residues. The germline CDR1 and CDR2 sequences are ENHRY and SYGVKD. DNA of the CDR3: TGTGCCATCAGTGGCGGTCTGGCCGGCGGGGAGCTGTTTTTT. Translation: CAISGGLAGGELFF.